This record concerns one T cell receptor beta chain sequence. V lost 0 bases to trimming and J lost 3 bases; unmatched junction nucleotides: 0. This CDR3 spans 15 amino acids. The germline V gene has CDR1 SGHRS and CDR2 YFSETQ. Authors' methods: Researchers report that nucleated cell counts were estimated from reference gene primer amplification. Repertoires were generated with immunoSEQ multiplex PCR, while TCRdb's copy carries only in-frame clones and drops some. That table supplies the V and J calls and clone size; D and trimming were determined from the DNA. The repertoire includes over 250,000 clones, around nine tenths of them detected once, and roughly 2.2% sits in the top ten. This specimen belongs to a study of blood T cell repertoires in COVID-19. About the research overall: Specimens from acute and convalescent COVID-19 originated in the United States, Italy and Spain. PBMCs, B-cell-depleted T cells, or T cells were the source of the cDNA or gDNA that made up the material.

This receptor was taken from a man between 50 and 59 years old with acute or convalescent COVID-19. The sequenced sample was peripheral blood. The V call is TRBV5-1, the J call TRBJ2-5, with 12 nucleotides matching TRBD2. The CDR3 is CASSLGTSGEETQYF. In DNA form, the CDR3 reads TGCGCCAGCAGCTTGGGGACTAGCGGGGAAGAGACCCAGTACTTC.